This TCR beta chain was obtained from a study of T cells of healthy individuals. Per the germline V gene, CDR1 is KGHDR and CDR2 is SFDVKD. Trimming left V 2 bases short and J 5 bases short, with 15 bases between. CDR3 length: 16 residues. TCRdb re-derived calls from the 5' RACE reads in MiXCR, one entry per CDR3 protein. The profile covers 55,000 to 65,000 distinct CDR3 sequences, with roughly 17% appearing a single time and about 4.4% taken by the ten largest. In this sample, this clonotype turned up a few times. The TCR comes from a human donor in good health. This chain connects TRBV24-1 to TRBJ2-1; a possible D gene is TRBD2 (6 bases). The CDR3 sequence: CATSDSTGATDNEQFF. CDR3 nucleotide sequence: TGTGCCACCAGTGATTCGACGGGAGCAACTGACAATGAGCAGTTCTTC.